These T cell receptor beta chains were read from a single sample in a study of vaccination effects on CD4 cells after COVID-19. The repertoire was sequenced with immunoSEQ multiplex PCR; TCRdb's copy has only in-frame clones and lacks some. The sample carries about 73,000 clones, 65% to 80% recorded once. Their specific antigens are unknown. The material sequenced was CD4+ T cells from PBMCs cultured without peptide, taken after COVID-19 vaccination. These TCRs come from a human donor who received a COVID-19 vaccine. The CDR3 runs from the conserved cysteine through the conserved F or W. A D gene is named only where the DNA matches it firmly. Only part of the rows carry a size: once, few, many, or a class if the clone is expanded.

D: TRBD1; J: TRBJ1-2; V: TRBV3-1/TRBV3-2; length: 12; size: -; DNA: TGTGCCAGCAGCCCCCAGGGGGATGGCTACACCTTC; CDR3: CASSPQGDGYTF
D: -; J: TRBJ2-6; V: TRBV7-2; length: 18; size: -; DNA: TGTGCCAGCAGCGCCACCCGGGACACACCCTCTGGGGCCAACGTCCTGACTTTC; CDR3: CASSATRDTPSGANVLTF
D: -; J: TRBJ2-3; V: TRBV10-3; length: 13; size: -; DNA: TGTGCCATCAGCCGGACTAGCACAGATACGCAGTATTTT; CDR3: CAISRTSTDTQYF
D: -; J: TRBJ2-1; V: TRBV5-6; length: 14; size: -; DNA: TGTGCCAGCAGCCCACGACTAGATTACAATGAGCAGTTCTTC; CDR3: CASSPRLDYNEQFF
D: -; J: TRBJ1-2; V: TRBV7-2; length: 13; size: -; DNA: TGTGCCAGCAGCCCGGGGGTGCCTTATGGCTACACCTTC; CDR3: CASSPGVPYGYTF
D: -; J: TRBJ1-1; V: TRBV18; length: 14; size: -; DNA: TGTGCCAGCTCACCACCCGGGCTGAACACTGAAGCTTTCTTT; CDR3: CASSPPGLNTEAFF
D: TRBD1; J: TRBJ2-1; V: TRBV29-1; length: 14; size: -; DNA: TGCAGCGTGGAGGGACAGGGTTTAATGAATGAGCAGTTCTTC; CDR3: CSVEGQGLMNEQFF
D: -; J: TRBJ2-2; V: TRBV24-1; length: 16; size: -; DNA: TGTGCCACCAGTGACCCAGGACGGCTGAACACCGGGGAGCTGTTTTTT; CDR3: CATSDPGRLNTGELFF
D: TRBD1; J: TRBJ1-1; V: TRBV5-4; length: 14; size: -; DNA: TGTGCCAGCAGCTGGGGACAGGGAAGAGTTGAAGCTTTCTTT; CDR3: CASSWGQGRVEAFF
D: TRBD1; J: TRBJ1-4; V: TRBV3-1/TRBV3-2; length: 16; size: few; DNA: TGTGCCAGCAGCCGGGGACAGGGGGCGACTAATGAAAAACTGTTTTTT; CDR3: CASSRGQGATNEKLFF
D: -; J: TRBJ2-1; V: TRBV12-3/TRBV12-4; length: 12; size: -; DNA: TGTGCCAGCATGAGCGGTTACAATGAGCAGTTCTTC; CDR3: CASMSGYNEQFF
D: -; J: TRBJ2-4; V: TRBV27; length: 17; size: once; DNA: TGTGCCAGCAGTTTCACCTACAACTATGGAGCCAAAAACATTCAGTACTTC; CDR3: CASSFTYNYGAKNIQYF
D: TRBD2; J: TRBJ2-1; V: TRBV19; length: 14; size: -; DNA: TGTGCCAGTTCGCGGGGGGCCTCCTACAATGAGCAGTTCTTC; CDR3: CASSRGASYNEQFF
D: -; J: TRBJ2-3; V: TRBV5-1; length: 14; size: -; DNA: TGCGCCAGCAGCCCCCAGATCAGCACAGATACGCAGTATTTT; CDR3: CASSPQISTDTQYF
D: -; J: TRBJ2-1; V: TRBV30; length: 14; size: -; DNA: TGTGCCTCCGGAATGGGGACCCGGGGCAATGAGCAGTTCTTC; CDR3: CASGMGTRGNEQFF
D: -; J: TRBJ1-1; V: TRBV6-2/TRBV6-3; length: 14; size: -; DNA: TGTGCCAGCAGTTACTCGACAGGGAACACTGAAGCTTTCTTT; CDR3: CASSYSTGNTEAFF
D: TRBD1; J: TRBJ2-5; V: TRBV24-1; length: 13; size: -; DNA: TGTGCCACCAGTGGAGGGGGCAGAGAGACCCAGTACTTC; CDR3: CATSGGGRETQYF
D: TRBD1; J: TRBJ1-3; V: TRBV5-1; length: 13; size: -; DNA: TGCGCCAGCAGCCTGGGACAGGGAGACACCATATATTTT; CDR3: CASSLGQGDTIYF
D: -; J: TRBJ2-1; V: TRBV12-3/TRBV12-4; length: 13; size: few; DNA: TGTGCCAGCAGTCCGGAATACGGGGGTGAGCAGTTCTTC; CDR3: CASSPEYGGEQFF
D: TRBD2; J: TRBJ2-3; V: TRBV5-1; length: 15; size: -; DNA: TGCGCCAGCAGCCCCAGGGAGGGGTCGACAAATACGCAGTATTTT; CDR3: CASSPREGSTNTQYF
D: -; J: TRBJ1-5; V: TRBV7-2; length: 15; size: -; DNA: TGTGCCAGCAGCTTAGACGGACAGAGCAATCAGCCCCAGCATTTT; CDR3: CASSLDGQSNQPQHF
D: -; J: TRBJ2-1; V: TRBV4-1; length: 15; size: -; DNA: TGCGCCAGCAGCCAACATCTCATAACCCCCCATGAGCAGTTCTTC; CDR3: CASSQHLITPHEQFF
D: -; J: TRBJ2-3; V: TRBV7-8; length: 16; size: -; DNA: TGTGCCAGCAGCTTAATAAGGGGGGGGGCGGCAGATACGCAGTATTTT; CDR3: CASSLIRGGAADTQYF
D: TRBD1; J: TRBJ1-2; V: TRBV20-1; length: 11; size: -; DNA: TGCAGTGCTCACAGGGGAAACGGCTACACCTTC; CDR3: CSAHRGNGYTF
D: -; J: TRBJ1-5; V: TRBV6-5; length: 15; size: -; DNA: TGTGCCAGCATGTCCACCCCTTATAGCAATCAGCCCCAGCATTTT; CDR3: CASMSTPYSNQPQHF
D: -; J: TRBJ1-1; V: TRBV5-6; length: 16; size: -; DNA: TGTGCCAGCAGCTTATACATCGGTCAGATGAACACTGAAGCTTTCTTT; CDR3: CASSLYIGQMNTEAFF
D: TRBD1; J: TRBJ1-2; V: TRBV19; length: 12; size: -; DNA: TGTGCCAGTAGCTGGGACAGCGCCGGCTACACCTTC; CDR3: CASSWDSAGYTF
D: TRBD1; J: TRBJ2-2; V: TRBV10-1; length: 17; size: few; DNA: TGCGCCAGCAGCCACATAGGACAGGGGAGAAACACCGGGGAGCTGTTTTTT; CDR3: CASSHIGQGRNTGELFF
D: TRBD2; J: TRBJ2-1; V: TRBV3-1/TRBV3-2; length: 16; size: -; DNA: TGTGCCAGCAGCCAAGTGGGCGCCCTCCGGGGGGGAGAGCAGTTCTTC; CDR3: CASSQVGALRGGEQFF
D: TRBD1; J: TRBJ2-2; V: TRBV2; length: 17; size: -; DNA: TGTGCCACCGGGGGACAGGTCCTCGGCTCAAACACCGGGGAGCTGTTTTTT; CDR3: CATGGQVLGSNTGELFF
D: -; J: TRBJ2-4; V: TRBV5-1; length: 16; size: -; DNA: TGCGCCAGCAGCTTAGAGGGAGGTAGGGCCAAAAACATTCAGTACTTC; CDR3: CASSLEGGRAKNIQYF
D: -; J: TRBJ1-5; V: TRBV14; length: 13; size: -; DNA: TGTGCCAGCGCCCTGGGACCCGTAAGTCCCCAGCATTTT; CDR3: CASALGPVSPQHF
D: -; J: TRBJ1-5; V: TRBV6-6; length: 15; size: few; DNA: TGTGCCAGCAGTTACAACCCGTATAGCAATCAGCCCCAGCATTTT; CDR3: CASSYNPYSNQPQHF
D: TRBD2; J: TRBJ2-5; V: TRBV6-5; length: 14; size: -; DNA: TGTGCCAGCGTCGGTAGCGGGGGCCAAGAGACCCAGTACTTC; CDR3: CASVGSGGQETQYF
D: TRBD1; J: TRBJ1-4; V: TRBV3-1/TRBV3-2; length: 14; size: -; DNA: TGTGCCAGCAGCCGCGGGACAGGGAATGAAAAACTGTTTTTT; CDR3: CASSRGTGNEKLFF
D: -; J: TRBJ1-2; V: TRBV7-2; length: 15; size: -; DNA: TGTGCCAGCAGTAATGCCCTCCTTCCTAACTATGGCTACACCTTC; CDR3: CASSNALLPNYGYTF
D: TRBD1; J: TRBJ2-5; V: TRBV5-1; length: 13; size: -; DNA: TGCGCCAGCAGCCTGGGACAGGGAGAGACCCAGTACTTC; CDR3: CASSLGQGETQYF
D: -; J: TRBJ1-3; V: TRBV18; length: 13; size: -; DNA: TGTGCCAGCTCCGGGAGCTCTGGAAACACCATATATTTT; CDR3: CASSGSSGNTIYF
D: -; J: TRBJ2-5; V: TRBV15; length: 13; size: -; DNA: TGTGCCACCAGCAGACGGAACCAAGAGACCCAGTACTTC; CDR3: CATSRRNQETQYF
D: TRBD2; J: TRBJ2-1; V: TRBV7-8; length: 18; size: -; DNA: TGTGCCAGCAGCTATACCGGGACTAGCGGGGGGCCGAAGGATGAGCAGTTCTTC; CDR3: CASSYTGTSGGPKDEQFF
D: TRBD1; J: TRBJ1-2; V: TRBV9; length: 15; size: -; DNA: TGTGCCAGCAGCGCCACAGGGGCGAGCGGCTATGGCTACACCTTC; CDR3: CASSATGASGYGYTF
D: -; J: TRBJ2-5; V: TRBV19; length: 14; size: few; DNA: TGTGCCAGTAGTCCCCGACGTTTACAAGAGACCCAGTACTTC; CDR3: CASSPRRLQETQYF
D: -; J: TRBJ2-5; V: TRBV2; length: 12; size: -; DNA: TGTGCCAGCAGTGAGTGGCGAGAGACCCAGTACTTC; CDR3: CASSEWRETQYF
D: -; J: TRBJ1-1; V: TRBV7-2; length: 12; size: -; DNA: TGTGCCAGCAGCCGGCGAACGACTGAAGCTTTCTTT; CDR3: CASSRRTTEAFF
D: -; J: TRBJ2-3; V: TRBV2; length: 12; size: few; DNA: TGTGCCAGCAGTGAACTCCCAGATACGCAGTATTTT; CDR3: CASSELPDTQYF
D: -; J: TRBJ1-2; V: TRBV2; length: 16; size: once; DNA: TGTGCCAGCAGTTTCAGATCAGGGGACGGCGGATATGGCTACACCTTC; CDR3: CASSFRSGDGGYGYTF